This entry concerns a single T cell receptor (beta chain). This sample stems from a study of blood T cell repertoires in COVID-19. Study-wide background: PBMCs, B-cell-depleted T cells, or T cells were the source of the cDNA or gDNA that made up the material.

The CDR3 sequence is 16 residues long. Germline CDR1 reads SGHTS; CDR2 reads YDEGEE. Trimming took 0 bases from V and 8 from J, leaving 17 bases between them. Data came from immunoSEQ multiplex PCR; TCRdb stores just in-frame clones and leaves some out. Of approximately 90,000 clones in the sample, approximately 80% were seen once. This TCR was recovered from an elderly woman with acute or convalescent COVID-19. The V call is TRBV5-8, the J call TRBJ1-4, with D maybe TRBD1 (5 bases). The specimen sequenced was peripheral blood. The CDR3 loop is CASSLGQGMWGEKLFF. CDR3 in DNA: TGTGCCAGCAGCTTGGGGCAGGGAATGTGGGGAGAAAAACTGTTTTTT.